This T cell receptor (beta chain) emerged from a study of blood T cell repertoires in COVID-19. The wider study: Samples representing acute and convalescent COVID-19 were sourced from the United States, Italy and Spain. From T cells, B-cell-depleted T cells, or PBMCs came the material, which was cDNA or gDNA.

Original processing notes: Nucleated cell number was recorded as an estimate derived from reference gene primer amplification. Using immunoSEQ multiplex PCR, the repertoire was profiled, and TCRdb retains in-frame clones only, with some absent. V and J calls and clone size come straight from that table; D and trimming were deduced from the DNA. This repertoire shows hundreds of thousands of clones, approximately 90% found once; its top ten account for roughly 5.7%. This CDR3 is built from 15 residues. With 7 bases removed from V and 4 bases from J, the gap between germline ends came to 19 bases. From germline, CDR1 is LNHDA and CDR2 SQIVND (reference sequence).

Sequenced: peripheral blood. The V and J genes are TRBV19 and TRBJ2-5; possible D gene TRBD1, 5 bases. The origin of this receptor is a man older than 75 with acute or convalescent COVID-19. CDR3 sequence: CASTRDRISPETQYF. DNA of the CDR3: TGTGCCAGTACCAGAGACAGAATTTCTCCAGAGACCCAGTACTTC.